This T cell receptor (beta chain) was sequenced for a study of T cells in Graves' hyperthyroidism and ophthalmopathy. Note on this clonotype: Its antigen is unknown.

TCR beta CDR3 regions were amplified from RNA. The HTBI primer set drove a first-round RT-PCR of the TCR CDR3. MiXCR was run by TCRdb on the multiplex PCR reads, yielding one entry per CDR3 protein. The data hold about 400,000 distinct CDR3 sequences, with over 12% observed a single time. The CDR3 contains 15 residues. Germline CDR1 and CDR2: LNHDA and SQIVND (reference sequence). Between the trimmed V and J ends, which lost 8 bases and 4 bases, there was a span of 19 bases. General study points: The blood repertoire included most of the expanded thyroid clonotypes above 0.001.

This clonotype was sampled from a man aged 45-65 years with Graves' ophthalmopathy. The sequenced sample consisted of blood. The chain employs TRBV19 and TRBJ2-3; a possible D gene is TRBD1 (6 bases). This CDR3 reads CASGTRRGSSDTQYF. For the CDR3, the DNA is TGTGCCAGTGGTACGAGAAGGGGGAGCTCAGATACGCAGTATTTT.